These T cell receptor beta chains were read from a single sample in a study of blood T cell repertoires in COVID-19. The data were produced by immunoSEQ multiplex PCR, yet TCRdb's version contains in-frame clones alone and is incomplete. The table shows roughly 250,000 clones, with 87% occurring only once. The sample consisted of PBMCs or T cells enriched from blood (not recorded which). All receptors derive from a woman aged 30 to 39 with acute COVID-19. The CDR3 runs from the conserved cysteine through the conserved F or W. A D gene is named only where the DNA matches it firmly. The listing skips clone size in some rows; elsewhere it reads once, few, many or a size class.

CDR3nt,CDR3aa,abundance,d_gene,v_gene,j_gene
TGTGCCAGATTACTAGCCCGATACAATGAGCAGTTCTTC,CARLLARYNEQFF,NA,NA,TRBV28,TRBJ2-1
TGTGCCAGTAGTGTAGGACTAGCTACCGGGGAGCTGTTTTTT,CASSVGLATGELFF,NA,TRBD2,TRBV19,TRBJ2-2
TGTGCCAGCAGATGGCATTCTAGCACAGATACGCAGTATTTT,CASRWHSSTDTQYF,few,NA,TRBV27,TRBJ2-3
TGTGCCAGCAGAAGCGGGAGCTCCTACAATGAGCAGTTCTTC,CASRSGSSYNEQFF,NA,TRBD2,TRBV28,TRBJ2-1
TGCGCCAGCAGCCAAGCTAATAGCGGGATCCATGAGCAGTTCTTC,CASSQANSGIHEQFF,NA,TRBD2,TRBV4-3,TRBJ2-1
TGTGCCAGCAGACAGGGTAATGAAAAACTGTTTTTT,CASRQGNEKLFF,NA,NA,TRBV6-5,TRBJ1-4
TGTGCCAGCAGCGGACAGGAGAACACTGAAGCTTTCTTT,CASSGQENTEAFF,NA,TRBD1,TRBV7-9,TRBJ1-1
TGTGCCAGCAGCATGACAGGCTCTGGGGCCAACGTCCTGACTTTC,CASSMTGSGANVLTF,NA,NA,TRBV5-4,TRBJ2-6
TGTGCCAGCAGCTTAACGGGAGGCGGGCAAGGAGATACGCAGTATTTT,CASSLTGGGQGDTQYF,NA,NA,TRBV7-3,TRBJ2-3
TGTGCCAGCAGCTTGCTAGTAGGTCGGGAGACCCAGTACTTC,CASSLLVGRETQYF,NA,NA,TRBV5-5,TRBJ2-5
TGTGCCAGCAGAGATACAGGGTCCAAACTGTTTTTT,CASRDTGSKLFF,NA,NA,TRBV6-6,TRBJ1-4
TGTGCCAGCAGTCCACGTGGCAGGGGGTTGTACGAGCAGTACTTC,CASSPRGRGLYEQYF,few,TRBD1,TRBV28,TRBJ2-7
TGTGCCAGCTCACCCGGGACAGGGGGCGCCTACGAGCAGTACTTC,CASSPGTGGAYEQYF,NA,TRBD1,TRBV18,TRBJ2-7
TGTGCCAGCAGTGTCACAGGGTTTGAGAATGGCTACACCTTC,CASSVTGFENGYTF,once,NA,TRBV27,TRBJ1-2
TGTGCCAGCAGCTTACACGCCTCGGGGACTGAAGCTTTCTTT,CASSLHASGTEAFF,NA,NA,TRBV28,TRBJ1-1
TGTGCCAGCAGCTTAGTGACAGGACCCTCCTACGAGCAGTACTTC,CASSLVTGPSYEQYF,NA,NA,TRBV11-2,TRBJ2-7
TGTGCCAGCAGCCTGGGCTTTGGACAGGGGGACTATGGCTACACCTTC,CASSLGFGQGDYGYTF,NA,TRBD1,TRBV27,TRBJ1-2
TGTGCCAGTAGTACCCGGACAGGGACGAATGAGCAGTTCTTC,CASSTRTGTNEQFF,NA,TRBD1,TRBV19,TRBJ2-1
TGTGCCAGCAGTCCTTTGGGGCCGGATAAAAACATTCAGTACTTC,CASSPLGPDKNIQYF,NA,NA,TRBV28,TRBJ2-4
TGTGCCATCAGTGAGTCGTTAGATTATAGCAATCAGCCCCAGCATTTT,CAISESLDYSNQPQHF,NA,NA,TRBV10-3,TRBJ1-5
TGTGCCAGTAGTGTGACAGGGGGGCACGGGGAGCTGTTTTTT,CASSVTGGHGELFF,once,TRBD1,TRBV19,TRBJ2-2
TGTGCCAGCAAAGGACAGAACTCCTACGAGCAGTACTTC,CASKGQNSYEQYF,once,NA,TRBV7-2,TRBJ2-7
TGTGCCAGCAGTTTCTCCGCCCCGGGAGCCTACGAGCAGTACTTC,CASSFSAPGAYEQYF,NA,NA,TRBV28,TRBJ2-7
TGTGCCAGCAGAGCGACTAGCAATGAGCAGTTCTTC,CASRATSNEQFF,few,NA,TRBV12-3/TRBV12-4,TRBJ2-1
TGTGCCAGCGGCCCGACAGGGCCCGGCGCAGCTTTCTTT,CASGPTGPGAAFF,many,TRBD1,TRBV28,TRBJ1-1
TGCGCCAGCAGCACTACACCGACAGGGTTTGGCTACAATGAGCAGTTCTTC,CASSTTPTGFGYNEQFF,NA,TRBD1,TRBV5-1,TRBJ2-1
TGTGCCAGCAGCGTAGGAAACAGCGGGTATGAGCAGTTCTTC,CASSVGNSGYEQFF,NA,NA,TRBV9,TRBJ2-1
TGTGCCAGCTTTTATGGGACAGGGGCTGGAAACACCATATATTTT,CASFYGTGAGNTIYF,NA,TRBD1,TRBV28,TRBJ1-3
TGTGCCGCTGGGGCAGCGAATTATCAGCCCCAGCATTTT,CAAGAANYQPQHF,NA,NA,TRBV19,TRBJ1-5
TGCGCCAGCAGCCAAGAGATTGTAGCTAGCGGGAGGGAGCAGTACTTC,CASSQEIVASGREQYF,NA,TRBD2,TRBV4-3,TRBJ2-7
TGTGCCAGTAGTATGGGGCCACCAGGGGCTAACTATGGCTACACCTTC,CASSMGPPGANYGYTF,NA,NA,TRBV19,TRBJ1-2
TGTGCCAGCAGTCGGGACAGGGGGCTTGGAGCTAATGAAAAACTGTTTTTT,CASSRDRGLGANEKLFF,NA,TRBD1,TRBV11-2,TRBJ1-4
TGTGCCAGCAGTTTATACAGGGGGGCCTTTAGTGAGCAGTTCTTC,CASSLYRGAFSEQFF,NA,TRBD1,TRBV27,TRBJ2-1
TGTGCCAGCAGCTTAGGAGGGTCTAACTATGGCTACACCTTC,CASSLGGSNYGYTF,NA,NA,TRBV7-8,TRBJ1-2
TGTGCTAGTGGTTTTCGCCTCGCGGGGGGAATCTCCTACGAGCAGTACTTC,CASGFRLAGGISYEQYF,NA,TRBD2,TRBV12-5,TRBJ2-7
TGCGCCAGCGCCAACGTTCTCGGCCGGGACAGGGCATGGGAGACCCAGTACTTC,CASANVLGRDRAWETQYF,NA,TRBD1,TRBV23-1,TRBJ2-5
TGTGCCAGCACCCTTAGCGGGGGGGCCGTTCTTGAGCAGTTCTTC,CASTLSGGAVLEQFF,NA,TRBD2,TRBV6-5,TRBJ2-1
TGTGCCAGCACAGCGGGGCGAGCCTACGAGCAGTACTTC,CASTAGRAYEQYF,NA,TRBD2,TRBV6-5,TRBJ2-7
TGTGCCAGCAGCTTGACAGCTGATGAAAAACTGTTTTTT,CASSLTADEKLFF,NA,NA,TRBV7-9,TRBJ1-4
TGCGCCAGCAGCTTGGCAAGGACTAGCGGGGGGGCGGCAGATACGCAGTATTTT,CASSLARTSGGAADTQYF,NA,TRBD2,TRBV5-1,TRBJ2-3
TGTGCCAGCAGCCTAAGTTTTCGGGAGACCCAGTACTTC,CASSLSFRETQYF,NA,NA,TRBV7-2,TRBJ2-5
TGCGCCAGCAGCTCGGCAGGGGTGCGGGGCTACACCTTC,CASSSAGVRGYTF,NA,NA,TRBV5-1,TRBJ1-2
TGTGCCAGCAGTTGGCAGGGGGTTACCGGGGAGCTGTTTTTT,CASSWQGVTGELFF,NA,TRBD1,TRBV27,TRBJ2-2
TGTGCCAGCACCGCCTCGATACAACGCGAGCAGTACTTC,CASTASIQREQYF,NA,NA,TRBV3-1/TRBV3-2,TRBJ2-7
TGTGCCAGCAGTCTCGGGACATTGTACGAGCAGTACTTC,CASSLGTLYEQYF,NA,NA,TRBV2,TRBJ2-7
TGTGCCAGTTCTGGACAGGGAAGCTATAATTCACCCCTCCACTTT,CASSGQGSYNSPLHF,NA,TRBD1,TRBV19,TRBJ1-6
TGTGCCACCGAAGGACTAGCAGGGAATGAGCAGTTCTTC,CATEGLAGNEQFF,NA,TRBD2,TRBV7-9,TRBJ2-1
TGTGCCAGCAGCTTGGTTTATATGAACACTGAAGCTTTCTTT,CASSLVYMNTEAFF,NA,NA,TRBV5-6,TRBJ1-1
TGCGCCAGCAGCTTGGGCGGCACCCAGGAGACCCAGTACTTC,CASSLGGTQETQYF,NA,NA,TRBV5-1,TRBJ2-5
TGTGCCACCAGACAGGAAAAACTGTTTTTT,CATRQEKLFF,NA,NA,TRBV28,TRBJ1-4
TGTGCCAGCAGCATACAGGGGACCTACGAGCAGTACTTC,CASSIQGTYEQYF,NA,TRBD1,TRBV27,TRBJ2-7
TGTGCCACCAGTGGCGGACTTGGCTACACCTTC,CATSGGLGYTF,NA,NA,TRBV24-1,TRBJ1-2
TGTGCCAGCAGCCCTACCCAGGTCCAATTCCAATGGGAGCAGTTCTTC,CASSPTQVQFQWEQFF,NA,NA,TRBV7-8,TRBJ2-1